The entry that follows covers one T cell receptor (beta chain) sequence. The CDR3 spans 13 residues. V was cut by 4 bases and J by 6 bases, with 10 bases left in between. Looked up from germline, CDR1 is SNHLY and CDR2 is FYNNEI. The data derive from a study of blood T cell repertoires in COVID-19. Here immunoSEQ multiplex PCR was the method, and the copy in TCRdb shows in-frame clones only, minus some. The sample has some 430,000 clones, 90% seen once. Assignments of participants to cohorts depended upon their own reported clinical history. Input material: PBMCs or T cells enriched from blood (not recorded which). This clonotype originated in a man aged 18 to 29 who had recovered from COVID-19. The chain uses TRBV2 and TRBJ1-5; D gene uncertain. The CDR3 coding sequence is TGTGCCAGCAGTGGTAAGGAGTTTCAGCCCCAGCATTTT. Translation gives CASSGKEFQPQHF.